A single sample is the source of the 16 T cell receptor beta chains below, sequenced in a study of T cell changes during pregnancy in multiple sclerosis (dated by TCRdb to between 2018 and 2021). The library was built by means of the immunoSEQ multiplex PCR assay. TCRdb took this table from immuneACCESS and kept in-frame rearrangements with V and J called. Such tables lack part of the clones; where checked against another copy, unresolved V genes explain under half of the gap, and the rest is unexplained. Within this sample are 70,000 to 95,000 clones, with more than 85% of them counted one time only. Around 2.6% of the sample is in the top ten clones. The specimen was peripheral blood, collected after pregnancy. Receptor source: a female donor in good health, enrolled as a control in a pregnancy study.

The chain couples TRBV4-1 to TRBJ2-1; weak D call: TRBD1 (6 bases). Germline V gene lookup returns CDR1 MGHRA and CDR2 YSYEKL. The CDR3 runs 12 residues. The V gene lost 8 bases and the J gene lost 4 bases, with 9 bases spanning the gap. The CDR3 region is CASEGQYNEQFF. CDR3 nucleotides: TGCGCCAGCGAAGGACAGTACAATGAGCAGTTCTTC.

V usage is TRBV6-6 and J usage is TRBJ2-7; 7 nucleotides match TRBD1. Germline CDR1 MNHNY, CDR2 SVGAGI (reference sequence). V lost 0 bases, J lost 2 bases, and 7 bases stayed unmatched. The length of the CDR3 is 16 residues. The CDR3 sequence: CASSYSIGQDPYEQYF. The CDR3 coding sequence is TGTGCCAGCAGTTACTCGATTGGACAGGACCCCTACGAGCAGTACTTC.

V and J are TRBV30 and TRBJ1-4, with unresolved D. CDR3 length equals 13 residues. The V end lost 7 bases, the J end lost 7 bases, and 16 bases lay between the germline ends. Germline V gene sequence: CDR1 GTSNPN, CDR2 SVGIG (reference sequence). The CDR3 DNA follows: TGTGCCTTTCTCGGGAAGTTTAGTGAAAAACTGTTTTTT. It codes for CAFLGKFSEKLFF.

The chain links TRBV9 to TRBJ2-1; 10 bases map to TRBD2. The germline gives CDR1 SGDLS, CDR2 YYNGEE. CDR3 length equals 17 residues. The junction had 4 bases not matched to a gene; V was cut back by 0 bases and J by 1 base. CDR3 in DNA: TGTGCCAGCAGCGTAGAGGATAGCGGGAGGTCCTACAATGAGCAGTTCTTC. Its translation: CASSVEDSGRSYNEQFF. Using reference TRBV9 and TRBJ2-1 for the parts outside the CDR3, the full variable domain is DSGVTQTPKHLITATGQRVTLRCSPRSGDLSVYWYQQSLDQGLQFLIQYYNGEERAKGNILERFSAQQFPDLHSELNLSSLELGDSALYFCASSVEDSGRSYNEQFFGPGTRLTVL.

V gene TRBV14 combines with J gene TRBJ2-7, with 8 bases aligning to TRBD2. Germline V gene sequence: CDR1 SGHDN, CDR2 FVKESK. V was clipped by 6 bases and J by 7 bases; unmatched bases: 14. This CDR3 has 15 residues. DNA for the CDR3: TGTGCCAGCAGGCTTAGCGGGGCCCTCTTCGGGGAGCAGTACTTC. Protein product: CASRLSGALFGEQYF.

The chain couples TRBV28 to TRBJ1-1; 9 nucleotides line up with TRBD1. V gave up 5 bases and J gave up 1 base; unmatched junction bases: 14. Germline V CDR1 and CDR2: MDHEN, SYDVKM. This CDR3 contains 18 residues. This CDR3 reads CASSPSRGQGVPNTEAFF. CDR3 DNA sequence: TGTGCCAGCAGTCCGTCCCGGGGACAGGGCGTCCCGAACACTGAAGCTTTCTTT.

CDR3 bases: TGTGCCTGGAGTGTACCAGGGGCAGAGACCCAGTACTTC. Translating it yields CAWSVPGAETQYF. The chain combines TRBV30 with TRBJ2-5; TRBD1 might be the D (6 bases). This CDR3 region has 13 residues. The V end was cut by 0 bases, the J end by 4 bases, with 9 bases between. From germline, CDR1 is GTSNPN and CDR2 SVGIG (reference sequence).

The CDR3 region has the DNA TGTGCCAGCAGCCAAGGGTACCTAGCGGGAGTAAAGACCCAGTACTTC. Encoded protein: CASSQGYLAGVKTQYF. The rearrangement links TRBV4-2 to TRBJ2-5, with TRBD2 matching 10 bases. With 1 base clipped from V and 6 bases from J, the junction kept 8 bases outside the gene matches. The germline V gene has CDR1 LGHNA and CDR2 YNFKEQ. The CDR3 extends over 16 amino acids.

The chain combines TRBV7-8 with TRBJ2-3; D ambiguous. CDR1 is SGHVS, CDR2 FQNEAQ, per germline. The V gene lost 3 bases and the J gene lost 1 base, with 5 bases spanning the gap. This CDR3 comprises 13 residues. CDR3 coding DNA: TGTGCCAGCAGCTTTGCGCGCACAGATACGCAGTATTTT. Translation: CASSFARTDTQYF.

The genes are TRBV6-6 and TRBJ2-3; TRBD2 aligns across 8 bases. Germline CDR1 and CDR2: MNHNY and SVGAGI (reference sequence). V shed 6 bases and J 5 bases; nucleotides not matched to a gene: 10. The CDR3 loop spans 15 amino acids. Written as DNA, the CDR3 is TGTGCCAGCAGAAACGGGGGGGCCCCCGTAGATACGCAGTATTTT. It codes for CASRNGGAPVDTQYF.

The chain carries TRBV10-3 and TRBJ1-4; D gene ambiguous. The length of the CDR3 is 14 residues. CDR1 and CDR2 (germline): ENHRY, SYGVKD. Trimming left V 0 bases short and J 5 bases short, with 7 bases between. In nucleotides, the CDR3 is TGTGCCATCAGTGAGTCACGGAGCAATGAAAAACTGTTTTTT. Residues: CAISESRSNEKLFF.

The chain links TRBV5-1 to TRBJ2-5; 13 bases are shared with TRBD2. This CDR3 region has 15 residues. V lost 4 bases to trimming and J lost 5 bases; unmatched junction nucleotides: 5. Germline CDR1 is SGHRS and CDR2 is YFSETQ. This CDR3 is CASSPGLAGYETQYF. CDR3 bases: TGCGCCAGCAGCCCGGGACTAGCGGGATATGAGACCCAGTACTTC.

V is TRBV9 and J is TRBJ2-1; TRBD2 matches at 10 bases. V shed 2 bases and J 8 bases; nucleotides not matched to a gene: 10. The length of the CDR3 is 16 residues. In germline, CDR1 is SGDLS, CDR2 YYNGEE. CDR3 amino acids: CASSVASGRRLDEQFF. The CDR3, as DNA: TGTGCCAGCAGCGTGGCTAGCGGGAGAAGGTTAGATGAGCAGTTCTTC.

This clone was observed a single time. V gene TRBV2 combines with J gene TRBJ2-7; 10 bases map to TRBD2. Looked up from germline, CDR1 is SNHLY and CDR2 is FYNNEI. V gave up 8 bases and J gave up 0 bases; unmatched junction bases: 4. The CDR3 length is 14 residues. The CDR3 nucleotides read TGTGCCAGCGGAGGGACTAGCGACTCCTACGAGCAGTACTTC. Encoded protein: CASGGTSDSYEQYF.

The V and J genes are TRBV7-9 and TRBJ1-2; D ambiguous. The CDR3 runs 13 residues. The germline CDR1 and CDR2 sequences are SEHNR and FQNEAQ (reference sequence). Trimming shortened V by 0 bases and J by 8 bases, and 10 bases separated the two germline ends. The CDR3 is CASSLATREGYTF. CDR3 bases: TGTGCCAGCAGCTTAGCGACAAGGGAGGGCTACACCTTC.

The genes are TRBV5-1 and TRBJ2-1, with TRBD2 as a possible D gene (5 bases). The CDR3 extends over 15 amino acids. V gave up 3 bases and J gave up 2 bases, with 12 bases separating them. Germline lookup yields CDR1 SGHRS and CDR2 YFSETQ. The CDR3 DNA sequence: TGCGCCAGCAGCTGGAACGGGAACCCCTACAATGAGCAGTTCTTC. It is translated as CASSWNGNPYNEQFF.